The TCR beta chain described here comes from a study of identical twins. Notes on the study in general: Sequences that were beta out-of-frame showed weaker excess twin sharing. Monozygotic twin pairs showed more out-of-frame TCR alpha sharing than models estimated. Abundant beta clonotypes from cord blood bore fewer insertions; memory repertoires lacked this pattern. The authors drew conclusions from cross-sectional statistical analysis rather than following the same donors.

V was shortened by 3 bases and J by 2 bases, with 16 bases between the two germline ends. The CDR3 sequence is 15 residues long. Germline V gives CDR1 DFQATT, CDR2 SNEGSKA (reference sequence). Concerning this clonotype: Its antigen remains unknown.

TCRdb reprocessed the 5' RACE reads with MiXCR, giving one entry per CDR3 protein. The table includes 690,000 or so distinct CDR3 sequences, less than 10% detected once. These data also featured in a second study, about yellow fever vaccine responses in identical twins.

The origin of this receptor is a woman between 18 and 29 years old in good health. Sequenced: PBMCs. This sequence joins TRBV20-1 and TRBJ2-5; D possibly corresponds to TRBD2 (6 bases). The CDR3 bases are TGCAGTGCTAGTCGGCCAGCGGGTTTACAAGAGACCCAGTACTTC. The encoded protein is CSASRPAGLQETQYF.